This TCR beta chain was observed in a study of T cell changes during pregnancy in multiple sclerosis. Trimming at V came to 0 bases and at J to 5 bases, leaving 5 bases not matched to a gene. CDR3 length: 14 amino acids. Germline V gene data show CDR1 as SGDLS and CDR2 as YYNGEE. Generated by immunoSEQ multiplex PCR, the TCRdb table keeps only in-frame clones and is missing some. Among about 120,000 clones listed, 85% to 95% were seen once. The chain recombines TRBV9 with TRBJ2-7; 7 nucleotides agree with TRBD1. The origin of this receptor is a female donor with multiple sclerosis, enrolled in a pregnancy study. Sample: peripheral blood, taken before pregnancy. The CDR3 DNA follows: TGTGCCAGCAGCGTAGGGGGACAGTGGGACGAGCAGTACTTC. Residues: CASSVGGQWDEQYF.